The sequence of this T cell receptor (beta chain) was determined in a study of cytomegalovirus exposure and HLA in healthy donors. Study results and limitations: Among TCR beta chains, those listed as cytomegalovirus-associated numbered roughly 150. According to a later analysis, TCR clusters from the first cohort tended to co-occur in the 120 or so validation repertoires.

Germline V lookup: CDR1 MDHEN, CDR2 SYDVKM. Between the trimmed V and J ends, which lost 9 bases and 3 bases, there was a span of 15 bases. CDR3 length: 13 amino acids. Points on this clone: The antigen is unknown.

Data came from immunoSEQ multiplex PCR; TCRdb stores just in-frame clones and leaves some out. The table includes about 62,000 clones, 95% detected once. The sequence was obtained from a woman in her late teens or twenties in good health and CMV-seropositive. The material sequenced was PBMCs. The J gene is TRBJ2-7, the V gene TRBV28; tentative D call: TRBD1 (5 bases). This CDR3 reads CASLDNRYYEQYF. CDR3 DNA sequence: TGTGCCAGTCTCGATAACAGGTACTACGAGCAGTACTTC.